This T cell receptor beta chain was sequenced during a study of cytomegalovirus exposure and HLA in healthy donors. A remark on this clone: Its target is unknown.

Study findings and constraints: Common viral pathogens seemed, in a later analysis, to connect with several of the most significant clusters. Trimming of TCR beta V- and J-genes showed a link, identified in a later analysis, to a missense DCLRE1C variant. Overall, approximately 180 TCR beta chains were annotated as cytomegalovirus-associated. Most TCR beta V segments were productive about 90% or about 30% of the time in an earlier analysis.

CDR3 length: 17 residues. Germline V gene sequence: CDR1 SGDLS, CDR2 YYNGEE. The trim removed 4 bases at V and 0 bases at J, leaving 10 bases unmatched. PCR involved 60 Vbeta and 13 Jbeta primers. Method: immunoSEQ multiplex PCR; TCRdb's copy keeps in-frame clones and lacks some. The data contain tens of thousands of clones, under 85% of them singletons. This receptor was obtained from a man aged 45-60 years in good health and CMV-seronegative. The gene calls are TRBV9 and TRBJ1-3; TRBD1 agrees at 7 bases. The sample comprised PBMCs. The CDR3 loop is CASSRQGPKGSGNTIYF. CDR3 DNA: TGTGCCAGCAGCCGACAGGGCCCAAAGGGCTCTGGAAACACCATATATTTT.